Included here is one T cell receptor beta chain sequence, with context. The antigen it recognizes is unknown. Base qualities are not provided; no much larger clone lies one nucleotide away. Patients with autoimmune disease history or receiving systemic immunosuppression were excluded from the trial. Peripheral blood for TCR sequencing was drawn from every dose cohort at baseline, at cycle 4 day 1 and at cycle 7 day 1. The samples were drawn from a first-in-human, open-label, multicenter phase I dose-escalation trial of ivuxolimab. Adults with locally advanced or metastatic melanoma, renal cell carcinoma, hepatocellular carcinoma or head and neck squamous cell carcinoma were enrolled in the trial. Before TCR sequencing, CD4+ T cells and CD8+ T cells from peripheral blood were sorted into separate populations. The data are from a study of OX40 agonist ivuxolimab in advanced cancers. For the study in its entirety: Ivuxolimab was a fully human IgG2 agonistic monoclonal antibody targeting the costimulatory receptor OX40 (CD134). Intravenous ivuxolimab was administered to patients every 2 weeks at six dose levels: 0.01, 0.1, 0.3, 1.5, 3 and 10 mg/kg. Of the roughly 52 dose-escalation patients, hepatocellular carcinoma was present in 19, melanoma in roughly 15, renal cell carcinoma in 9 and head and neck cancer in 9. In the dose-escalation cohort, over 65% of patients were male, and the mean age was about 55 years, with a range of about 20 to 79. Prior anti-PD-1, anti-PD-L1 or anti-CTLA-4 therapy was permitted, and checkpoint inhibitors had been received by roughly 40% of dose-escalation patients. Partial responses were achieved by three dose-escalation patients, of whom one had hepatocellular carcinoma and two had cutaneous melanoma. Peripheral TCRbeta sequencing aimed to test whether ivuxolimab altered TCR sequence diversity and caused clonal T-cell expansion. The monotherapy dose-escalation portion (N of about 47 patients) of the phase I ivuxolimab trial is reported in the paper.

Beyond this particular receptor, the publication reports: After ivuxolimab, CD8+ T cells had more expanded clones than CD4+ T cells on average. In the 0.1-3.0 mg/kg groups, partial responders were among the patients with the lowest normalized peripheral clonal expansion, particularly in CD8+ T cells. At doses of 0.1 to 3.0 mg/kg, clonal expansion of both CD4+ and CD8+ T cells in blood was seen between baseline and week 6. Low levels of normalized T-cell clonal expansion were also seen in some patients who did not respond. The antigen specificity of the peripheral T cells that underwent clonal expansion was not determined.

Spanning cysteine to phenylalanine, the CDR3 consists of 15 amino acids. Only the CDR3 DNA stays, 45 bases, in frame from base 1. V was cut back by 0 bases and J by 2 bases, leaving a gap of 8 bases between them. Per the germline V gene, MRHNA is the CDR1 and SNTAGT is the CDR2. For sequencing of the TCRbeta CDR3 region, genomic DNA was extracted from the sorted cells. TCRbeta CDR3 regions were sequenced using the immunoSEQ Assay. TCRdb stores this immuneACCESS table with in-frame sequences only. Part of the clones is absent; in the studies checked, under half of the shortfall reflects unresolved V genes, and no reason is known for the rest. Present in this sample are fewer than 30,000 clones, roughly 84% of which were seen just once. The ten biggest clones cover about a sixth of the sample.

The source of this sequence is an adult with an advanced solid tumor such as melanoma, head and neck, liver or kidney cancer. The receptor chain draws on TRBV6-4 and TRBJ2-1; the D gene assignment is ambiguous. Sample: CD4+ or CD8+ T cells sorted from blood, taken in a trial of the OX40 agonist ivuxolimab. The CDR3 region: CASSDSADTYNEQFF. The DNA sequence follows: TGTGCCAGCAGTGACTCGGCGGATACCTACAATGAGCAGTTCTTC.